This T cell receptor (beta chain) was sequenced during a study of shared T cell receptors in the human thymus. The protocol was immunoSEQ multiplex PCR, while the TCRdb copy is restricted to in-frame clones and leaves out a portion. This sample has 540,000 or so clones, with more than 75% found just once. The sample was also linked to a second study, of human thymus T cells. Turning to that study: Obtained as resections during corrective heart surgery, the thymus tissue was then studied. Related work found strong thymic repertoire overlap between unrelated individuals.

The TCR was taken from a boy younger than two with a congenital heart defect. Material: thymocytes.

DNA for the CDR3: TGTGCCAGTAGGGGGAGTTCAGACGAGCAGTACTTC. It is translated as CASRGSSDEQYF. This rearrangement joins TRBV19 to TRBJ2-7; tentatively, D is TRBD2 (5 bases). The V gene lost 6 bases and the J gene lost 5 bases, with 11 bases spanning the gap. Germline-derived CDR1 and CDR2 are LNHDA and SQIVND (reference sequence). The CDR3 has 12 amino acids.